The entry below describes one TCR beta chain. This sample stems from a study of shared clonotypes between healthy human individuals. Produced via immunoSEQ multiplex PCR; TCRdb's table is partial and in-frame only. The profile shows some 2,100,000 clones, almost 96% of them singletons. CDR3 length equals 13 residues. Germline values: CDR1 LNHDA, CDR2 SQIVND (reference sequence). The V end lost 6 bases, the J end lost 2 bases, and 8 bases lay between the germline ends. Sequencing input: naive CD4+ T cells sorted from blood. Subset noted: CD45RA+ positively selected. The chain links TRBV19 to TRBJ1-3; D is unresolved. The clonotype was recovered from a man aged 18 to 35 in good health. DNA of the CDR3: TGTGCCAGTAGCCAGAGGCCTGGAAACACCATATATTTT. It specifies CASSQRPGNTIYF. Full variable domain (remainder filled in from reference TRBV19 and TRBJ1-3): DGGITQSPKYLFRKEGQNVTLSCEQNLNHDAMYWYRQDPGQGLRLIYYSQIVNDFQKGDIAEGYSVSREKKESFPLTVTSAQKNPTAFYLCASSQRPGNTIYFGEGSWLTVV.